These 23 T cell receptor beta chains were sequenced from one sample in a study of cytomegalovirus exposure and HLA in healthy donors. Vbeta (60) and Jbeta (13) primers were used in the PCR. Repertoires were generated with immunoSEQ multiplex PCR, while TCRdb's copy carries only in-frame clones and drops some. In the table there are under 200,000 clones, about 64% of which are singletons. Sequenced input: PBMCs. The receptors stem from a man aged 50 or older in good health and CMV-seronegative.

The CDR3 reads CASSLVLAGGPYEQYF. CDR3 DNA: TGCGCCAGCAGCTTGGTGTTGGCGGGGGGGCCCTACGAGCAGTACTTC. This rearrangement joins TRBV5-1 to TRBJ2-7; 9 bases match TRBD2. There are 16 residues in the CDR3. CDR1 and CDR2 from the germline V gene are SGHRS and YFSETQ. V was pared by 0 bases and J by 2 bases, with 6 bases of the junction left unmatched.

This sequence joins TRBV7-3 and TRBJ2-2, with D possibly TRBD2 on 5 matching bases. The CDR3 contains 14 residues. Germline V gene data show CDR1 as SGHTA and CDR2 as FQGTGA. The V end was cut by 6 bases, the J end by 6 bases, with 14 bases between. CDR3 loop: CASRALAKSGELFF. In DNA, the CDR3 is TGTGCCAGCAGAGCGCTAGCAAAATCCGGGGAGCTGTTTTTT.

The rearrangement links TRBV5-5 to TRBJ1-2; no clear D gene. The germline V gene encodes CDR1 SGHKS and CDR2 YYEKEE (reference sequence). The CDR3 length is 13 residues. V was shortened by 3 bases and J by 9 bases, with 15 bases between the two germline ends. CDR3 region: CASSWSEHGRYTF. The CDR3 DNA reads as TGTGCCAGCAGCTGGAGTGAACACGGCCGCTACACCTTC.

The rearrangement uses TRBV5-4 and TRBJ2-3; the match to TRBD2 covers 14 bases. The V and J ends lost 3 bases and 0 bases, in that order; junction bases with no gene match: 3. The CDR3 is 17 residues long. Per germline, CDR1 SGHNT and CDR2 YYREEE (reference sequence). CDR3 sequence reads: CASSSRLAGGSTDTQYF. In DNA form, the CDR3 reads TGTGCCAGCAGCTCTAGACTAGCGGGGGGGAGCACAGATACGCAGTATTTT.

The chain joins TRBV5-6 to TRBJ2-1; a possible D gene is TRBD1 (6 bases). The CDR3 is 13 residues long. Germline values: CDR1 SGHDT, CDR2 YYEEEE. The V end was cut by 5 bases, the J end by 10 bases, with 16 bases between. The CDR3 loop reads CASSLGRGREQFF. CDR3 nucleotide sequence: TGTGCCAGCAGTCTGGGCAGGGGCCGGGAGCAGTTCTTC.

The chain links TRBV2 to TRBJ2-1, with D possibly matching TRBD1 (6 bases). The germline V gene has CDR1 SNHLY and CDR2 FYNNEI. The CDR3 totals 15 residues. Trimming cost V 7 bases and J 8 bases, with 21 bases left between them. CDR3 residues: CASTPFPGQRDEQFF. CDR3 nucleotide sequence: TGTGCCAGCACTCCGTTTCCGGGACAAAGGGATGAGCAGTTCTTC.

This clone has only a few counts. The chain recombines TRBV25-1 with TRBJ1-1, with D hard to call. The germline CDR1 and CDR2 sequences are MGHDK and SYGVNS. The V end lost 5 bases, the J end lost 3 bases, and 16 bases lay between the germline ends. CDR3 length: 15 amino acids. This CDR3 reads CASSRRVSGDTEAFF. The CDR3 DNA reads as TGTGCCAGCAGTAGGCGGGTTTCCGGCGACACTGAAGCTTTCTTT.

The genes are TRBV2 and TRBJ2-7; D is possibly TRBD1 (7 bases). Deletions cut 6 bases from V and 3 bases from J, with 15 bases between. The CDR3 loop spans 14 amino acids. Germline values: CDR1 SNHLY, CDR2 FYNNEI. The CDR3 DNA sequence: TGTGCCAGCAGACCGGCAGGGGGAGGCTACGAGCAGTACTTC. It specifies CASRPAGGGYEQYF.

The rearrangement links TRBV9 to TRBJ1-2; D is perhaps TRBD1 (6 bases). The CDR3 runs 14 residues. Germline V CDR1 and CDR2: SGDLS, YYNGEE. V was cut by 0 bases and J by 4 bases, with 10 bases left in between. CDR3: CASSVATGPYGYTF. The CDR3 nucleotides read TGTGCCAGCAGCGTAGCGACAGGACCCTATGGCTACACCTTC.

The genes are TRBV28 and TRBJ1-1; no definite D call. The germline V gene has CDR1 MDHEN and CDR2 SYDVKM. Deletions cut 2 bases from V and 11 bases from J, with 12 bases between. This CDR3 contains 12 residues. This CDR3 reads CASSLAHRGAFF. CDR3 DNA sequence: TGTGCCAGCAGTTTAGCTCACAGAGGGGCTTTCTTT.

The chain combines TRBV19 with TRBJ1-5, with D uncertain. This CDR3 has 14 residues. Germline CDR1 LNHDA, CDR2 SQIVND (reference sequence). The V end lost 3 bases, the J end lost 2 bases, and 8 bases lay between the germline ends. Written as DNA, the CDR3 is TGTGCCAGTAGTATCCAAGCGGGCAATCAGCCCCAGCATTTT. It translates to CASSIQAGNQPQHF. The full variable domain, its missing parts supplied by reference TRBV19 and TRBJ1-5, is DGGITQSPKYLFRKEGQNVTLSCEQNLNHDAMYWYRQDPGQGLRLIYYSQIVNDFQKGDIAEGYSVSREKKESFPLTVTSAQKNPTAFYLCASSIQAGNQPQHFGDGTRLSIL.

The V call is TRBV7-6, the J call TRBJ1-4; TRBD1 matches at 7 bases. The length of the CDR3 is 15 residues. The V gene's germline CDR1 is SGHVS and CDR2 FNYEAQ. V shed 5 bases and J 3 bases; nucleotides not matched to a gene: 6. CDR3 bases: TGTGCCAGCAGCCCTAGACAGGGCCCTAATGAAAAACTGTTTTTT. Amino acids: CASSPRQGPNEKLFF.

This sequence joins TRBV5-5 and TRBJ2-5; 10 bases map to TRBD1. Germline V gene sequence: CDR1 SGHKS, CDR2 YYEKEE (reference sequence). V shed 0 bases and J 6 bases; nucleotides not matched to a gene: 11. The CDR3 runs to 17 residues. The CDR3 sequence: CASSLVVPGQGSKTQYF. CDR3 in DNA: TGTGCCAGCAGCTTGGTGGTCCCGGGACAGGGGTCGAAGACCCAGTACTTC. The full variable domain, rest sourced from reference TRBV5-5 and TRBJ2-5, is DAGVTQSPTHLIKTRGQQVTLRCSPISGHKSVSWYQQVLGQGPQFIFQYYEKEERGRGNFPDRFSARQFPNYSSELNVNALLLGDSALYLCASSLVVPGQGSKTQYFGPGTRLLVL.

The V gene is TRBV27, the J gene TRBJ2-3; 9 bases match TRBD2. The germline V gene encodes CDR1 MNHEY and CDR2 SMNVEV (reference sequence). V was clipped by 2 bases and J by 2 bases; unmatched bases: 5. The CDR3 contains 16 residues. In DNA form, the CDR3 reads TGTGCCAGCAGTTTAAAGGGACTAGCTCCCACAGATACGCAGTATTTT. It codes for CASSLKGLAPTDTQYF.

This chain links TRBV7-9 with TRBJ2-5, with D perhaps TRBD2 (7 bases). Germline V gene sequence: CDR1 SEHNR, CDR2 FQNEAQ (reference sequence). CDR3 length equals 14 residues. The V gene lost 6 bases and the J gene lost 0 bases, with 11 bases spanning the gap. The CDR3 DNA reads TGTGCCAGCAGAGGGGGGGCCCACCAAGAGACCCAGTACTTC. It translates to CASRGGAHQETQYF.

The chain joins TRBV6-4 to TRBJ2-1; 8 bases fit TRBD2. CDR1 MRHNA and CDR2 SNTAGT come from the germline V gene. The J segment lost 14 bases and the V segment lost 4 bases, leaving 4 bases of the junction unmatched. The CDR3 is 11 residues long. The CDR3 region is CASSGLTSEFF. CDR3 sequence (DNA): TGTGCCAGCAGTGGCTTGACTAGCGAGTTCTTC.

This clone was observed a few times. The chain uses TRBV6-6 and TRBJ2-3, with D possibly being TRBD1 (6 bases). The CDR3 covers 15 residues. The germline V and J ends were trimmed by 0 bases and 6 bases, with 13 bases remaining between them. Germline CDR1 is MNHNY and CDR2 is SVGAGI (reference sequence). The CDR3 loop reads CASSYSPYGQDTQYF. Here the CDR3 DNA reads TGTGCCAGCAGTTACTCACCCTATGGACAGGATACGCAGTATTTT.

In its sample, this clone was seen a few times. This chain joins TRBV19 and TRBJ2-6; D is undetermined. The germline V gene has CDR1 LNHDA and CDR2 SQIVND (reference sequence). The CDR3 is 15 residues long. The V end lost 5 bases, the J end lost 0 bases, and 8 bases lay between the germline ends. The CDR3 loop reads CASSSQTSGANVLTF. The DNA for the CDR3 is TGTGCCAGTAGTTCACAGACCTCTGGGGCCAACGTCCTGACTTTC.

The chain employs TRBV10-1 and TRBJ2-3; TRBD2 might be the D (5 bases). This CDR3 spans 17 amino acids. The germline V and J ends were trimmed by 0 bases and 3 bases, with 16 bases remaining between them. The germline gives CDR1 WNHNN, CDR2 SYGVQD (reference sequence). The chain's CDR3 is CASSESSGGTGTDTQYF. Here the CDR3 DNA reads TGCGCCAGCAGTGAGTCCAGCGGTGGAACGGGGACAGATACGCAGTATTTT.

The chain carries TRBV4-2 and TRBJ2-5; TRBD2 matches at 10 bases. V gave up 1 base and J gave up 2 bases; unmatched junction bases: 7. Germline-derived CDR1 and CDR2 are LGHNA and YNFKEQ. The CDR3 consists of 17 residues. The DNA for the CDR3 is TGTGCCAGCAGCCAAGGCACTAGCGGGGTGGGGCAAGAGACCCAGTACTTC. It yields the protein CASSQGTSGVGQETQYF.

The V and J genes are TRBV9 and TRBJ1-4; D is perhaps TRBD1 (6 bases). V lost 0 bases, J lost 7 bases, and 16 bases lay in between. The CDR3 is 16 amino acids. Germline V gene lookup returns CDR1 SGDLS and CDR2 YYNGEE. The CDR3 protein is CASSVGTGTLSEKLFF. CDR3 DNA: TGTGCCAGCAGCGTAGGGACCGGGACACTTAGTGAAAAACTGTTTTTT.

V usage is TRBV7-6 and J usage is TRBJ2-5, with D hard to call. Between the trimmed V and J ends, which lost 2 bases and 1 base, there was a span of 8 bases. The CDR3 has 14 residues. Germline CDR1 SGHVS, CDR2 FNYEAQ. As DNA, the CDR3 is TGTGCCAGCAGCTTATATGCGGCCCAAGAGACCCAGTACTTC. Translating it yields CASSLYAAQETQYF.

This clone came up a few times. The chain has TRBV4-1 and TRBJ1-6; no clear D. Deletions cut 0 bases from V and 4 bases from J, with 19 bases between. The germline CDR1 and CDR2 sequences are MGHRA and YSYEKL. This CDR3 has 19 amino acids. The CDR3 region has the DNA TGCGCCAGCAGCCAAGAGACATCGGACTTCGTATCGTATAATTCACCCCTCCACTTT. It codes for CASSQETSDFVSYNSPLHF.